A selection of T cell receptor beta chains follows, all from one sample in a study of T cell responses to AZD1222 COVID-19 vaccine. Data came from immunoSEQ multiplex PCR; TCRdb stores just in-frame clones and leaves some out. Seen here are about 190,000 clones, approximately 94% observed once, and the top ten hold approximately 9.6%. Sequences were derived from peripheral blood, sampled on day 0 of AZD1222 vaccination. Every receptor here comes from an adult in good health. The CDR3 runs from the conserved cysteine through the conserved F or W. The order of the fields is V gene, clone size, D gene, J gene, CDR3 protein, CDR3 DNA. The D gene is left open where the match is weak. Not all rows give a size; the values are once, few, many and, for expanded clones, a class.

TRBV6-5	-	-	TRBJ2-6	CASSLGEPGANVLTF	TGTGCCAGCAGTTTGGGCGAGCCCGGGGCCAACGTCCTGACTTTC
TRBV30	-	-	TRBJ1-2	CAWDGTAYGYTF	TGTGCCTGGGATGGGACGGCTTATGGCTACACCTTC
TRBV7-8	-	TRBD2	TRBJ2-7	CASSLYGTSGLYEQYF	TGTGCCAGCAGCTTATACGGGACTAGCGGGCTGTACGAGCAGTACTTC
TRBV11-2	-	TRBD1	TRBJ2-1	CASSWGQGNEQFF	TGTGCCAGCAGCTGGGGACAGGGCAATGAGCAGTTCTTC
TRBV27	once	TRBD2	TRBJ2-7	CASSLSASGRVGVQYF	TGTGCCAGCAGTTTATCCGCTAGCGGGAGGGTAGGAGTGCAGTACTTC
TRBV6-2/TRBV6-3	-	-	TRBJ1-1	CASSYGGAGTEAFF	TGTGCCAGCAGTTACGGGGGGGCGGGCACTGAAGCTTTCTTT
TRBV3-1/TRBV3-2	-	-	TRBJ2-2	CASSRTGTNTGELFF	TGTGCCAGCAGCCGCACAGGGACGAACACCGGGGAGCTGTTTTTT
TRBV3-1/TRBV3-2	-	-	TRBJ2-7	CASSHPGYEQYF	TGTGCCAGCAGCCATCCGGGTTACGAGCAGTACTTC
TRBV30	-	TRBD1	TRBJ1-5	CAWGGQGAQPQHF	TGTGCCTGGGGTGGACAGGGGGCCCAGCCCCAGCATTTT
TRBV28	-	-	TRBJ2-1	CASSSAENSYNEQFF	TGTGCCAGCAGTTCAGCGGAGAACTCCTACAATGAGCAGTTCTTC
TRBV12-3/TRBV12-4	-	-	TRBJ1-2	CASSLSAGYYTF	TGTGCCAGCAGTTTATCGGCGGGATACTACACCTTC
TRBV19	-	-	TRBJ2-1	CASSIFAADEQFF	TGTGCCAGTAGTATCTTCGCGGCGGATGAGCAGTTCTTC
TRBV7-9	-	TRBD2	TRBJ2-6	CASSLIGGTGANVLTF	TGTGCCAGCAGCTTGATCGGGGGGACTGGGGCCAACGTCCTGACTTTC
TRBV6-5	few	-	TRBJ1-3	CASHSSGNTIYF	TGTGCCAGCCACAGCTCTGGAAACACCATATATTTT
TRBV5-1	once	TRBD2	TRBJ2-2	CASSVTSGDTGELFF	TGCGCCAGCAGCGTAACTAGCGGGGACACCGGGGAGCTGTTTTTT
TRBV11-2	-	-	TRBJ2-5	CASSQRTSAYQETQYF	TGTGCCAGCAGCCAACGGACATCTGCGTACCAAGAGACCCAGTACTTC
TRBV6-5	-	-	TRBJ2-5	CASSWTVQETQYF	TGTGCCAGCTCATGGACGGTACAAGAGACCCAGTACTTC
TRBV5-8	once	-	TRBJ1-6	CASSFTNNSPLHF	TGTGCCAGCAGCTTCACTAATAATTCACCCCTCCACTTT
TRBV7-9	-	-	TRBJ1-3	CASTGDGGNTIYF	TGTGCCAGCACCGGTGACGGCGGAAACACCATATATTTT
TRBV7-8	-	-	TRBJ2-1	CASSLGQPTASNEQFF	TGTGCCAGCAGCTTAGGGCAGCCAACGGCTTCGAATGAGCAGTTCTTC
TRBV7-9	-	TRBD2	TRBJ2-4	CASSFSGKNIQYF	TGTGCCAGCAGCTTTAGCGGGAAAAACATTCAGTACTTC
TRBV23-1	-	-	TRBJ1-6	CASSPRSDF	TGCGCCAGCAGCCCAAGATCCGACTTT
TRBV3-1/TRBV3-2	-	-	TRBJ1-1	CASSQVRGGSEAFF	TGTGCCAGCAGCCAAGTCAGGGGCGGTTCTGAAGCTTTCTTT
TRBV27	-	TRBD1	TRBJ1-5	CASSTSWQGASNQPQHF	TGTGCCAGCAGTACCTCGTGGCAGGGGGCGAGCAATCAGCCCCAGCATTTT
TRBV27	-	-	TRBJ2-7	CASFRGVLEQYF	TGTGCCAGCTTTAGGGGTGTCCTCGAGCAGTACTTC
TRBV30	-	-	TRBJ1-5	CAWSNGGGQPQHF	TGTGCCTGGAGTAATGGGGGTGGTCAGCCCCAGCATTTT
TRBV30	-	-	TRBJ2-1	CAWGDTGNEQFF	TGTGCCTGGGGGGACACGGGCAATGAGCAGTTCTTC
TRBV7-9	-	TRBD1	TRBJ1-1	CASSLTTGGTEAFF	TGTGCCAGCAGCTTAACTACAGGGGGGACTGAAGCTTTCTTT
TRBV24-1	-	TRBD2	TRBJ2-1	CATSDFSGTLF	TGTGCCACCAGTGACTTTAGCGGGACCCTCTTC
TRBV29-1	-	-	TRBJ1-1	CSVDRGMNTEAFF	TGCAGCGTTGATCGGGGAATGAACACTGAAGCTTTCTTT
TRBV6-2/TRBV6-3	-	-	TRBJ2-6	CASSYRGSGANVLTF	TGTGCCAGCAGTTACCGCGGTTCCGGGGCCAACGTCCTGACTTTC
TRBV6-2/TRBV6-3	-	-	TRBJ2-2	CASSLPTGELFF	TGTGCCAGCAGCCTCCCCACCGGGGAGCTGTTTTTT
TRBV6-2/TRBV6-3	-	-	TRBJ2-4	CASSRHDSLAKNIQYF	TGTGCCAGCAGTCGACATGACAGTTTAGCCAAAAACATTCAGTACTTC
TRBV28	-	-	TRBJ2-7	CASSLDREDYEQYF	TGTGCCAGCAGTTTAGACAGGGAGGACTACGAGCAGTACTTC
TRBV20-1	-	-	TRBJ1-6	CSASSRADGNSPLHF	TGCAGTGCTAGTTCCAGGGCGGATGGCAATTCACCCCTCCACTTT
TRBV9	-	-	TRBJ1-1	CASSPLTQNTEAFF	TGTGCCAGCAGCCCCCTGACACAGAACACTGAAGCTTTCTTT
TRBV27	once	-	TRBJ1-6	CASRGEPTPRSPLHF	TGTGCCAGCAGGGGGGAACCAACCCCGCGGTCACCCCTCCACTTT
TRBV4-1	-	-	TRBJ1-4	CASSLVRGEKLFF	TGCGCCAGCAGCCTTGTCCGAGGTGAAAAACTGTTTTTT
TRBV4-1	-	TRBD1	TRBJ1-3	CASSQGTGPGNTIYF	TGCGCCAGCAGCCAAGGGACAGGGCCTGGAAACACCATATATTTT
TRBV12-5	-	TRBD1	TRBJ1-2	CASGSPGRQGDGYTF	TGTGCTAGTGGTTCCCCCGGTAGACAGGGGGATGGCTACACCTTC
TRBV7-6	-	TRBD2	TRBJ2-3	CASSSLAGEGPDTQYF	TGTGCCAGCAGCTCGTTAGCGGGAGAGGGGCCAGATACGCAGTATTTT